This entry describes one T cell receptor beta chain. The data were obtained in a study of shared T cell receptors in the human thymus. Here immunoSEQ multiplex PCR was the method, and the copy in TCRdb shows in-frame clones only, minus some. The table lists about 660,000 clones, roughly 90% of them singletons. The CDR3 sequence is 16 residues long. Germline V gene data show CDR1 as SGHVS and CDR2 as FNYEAQ. Trimming at V came to 5 bases and at J to 4 bases, leaving 10 bases not matched to a gene. This same sample was also part of a study on human thymus T cells. From that second work: Across thymic and blood repertoires, the usage of V and J genes appeared to be biased.

Sequenced: thymocytes. This TCR came from a boy under three years old with a congenital heart defect. The V gene is TRBV7-6, the J gene TRBJ2-7; the match to TRBD2 covers 11 bases. CDR3 nucleotides: TGTGCCAGCAGCCTAGGGACTAGCGGAGCCCTTTACGAGCAGTACTTC. Protein product: CASSLGTSGALYEQYF.